What follows are 19 T cell receptor beta chains derived from one specimen sequenced in a study of response to subunit inactivated influenza vaccine. TCRdb processed the RT-PCR reads anew with MiXCR; each CDR3 protein has one entry. The sample includes hundreds of thousands of distinct CDR3 sequences, 15% to 19% of them seen just once. Here the sequenced sample was PBMCs from blood, taken about 13 days after vaccination. The source of these receptors is a man over 45 who received an inactivated influenza vaccine.

This clonotype has a single count. The chain employs TRBV4-2 and TRBJ1-4; D is uncertain. The CDR3 totals 15 residues. V lost 8 bases and J 2 bases, leaving 15 bases between the germline ends. Germline V gene lookup returns CDR1 LGHNA and CDR2 YNFKEQ. As DNA, the CDR3 is TGTGCCAGCGGCCCCGGGCTAGAGACTAATGAAAAACTGTTTTTT. Protein: CASGPGLETNEKLFF.

The V call is TRBV5-1, the J call TRBJ2-2; D is unresolved. V lost 3 bases, J lost 1 base, and 10 bases lay in between. The germline gives CDR1 SGHRS, CDR2 YFSETQ. CDR3 length equals 15 residues. CDR3 DNA: TGCGCCAGCAGCTCTACAGCCCTGAACACCGGGGAGCTGTTTTTT. Translated, it gives CASSSTALNTGELFF.

The rearrangement uses TRBV5-1 and TRBJ1-6, with D possibly matching TRBD1 (5 bases). V dropped 0 bases and J dropped 5 bases, with 12 bases sitting between them. CDR1 and CDR2 from the germline V gene are SGHRS and YFSETQ. This CDR3 has 16 residues. The CDR3 DNA sequence: TGCGCCAGCAGCTTGGGTGACAGTTATGATAATTCACCCCTCCACTTT. Translating gives CASSLGDSYDNSPLHF.

The gene calls are TRBV5-1 and TRBJ2-1, with D possibly TRBD2 on 6 matching bases. The V end was cut by 3 bases, the J end by 10 bases, with 14 bases between. The germline CDR1 and CDR2 sequences are SGHRS and YFSETQ. The CDR3 sequence is 13 residues long. In nucleotides, the CDR3 is TGCGCCAGCAGCTCCCCGGGTGGGGGGGAGCAGTTCTTC. Residues: CASSSPGGGEQFF.

This clonotype was detected only a few times. The rearrangement uses TRBV29-1 and TRBJ2-3; D not certain. Germline loops: CDR1 SQVTM, CDR2 ANQGSEA. Trimming took 2 bases from V and 1 from J, leaving 4 bases between them. The CDR3 runs to 12 residues. For the CDR3, the DNA is TGCAGCGTTGAATCGGGCACAGATACGCAGTATTTT. Translating gives CSVESGTDTQYF.

This chain joins TRBV7-3 and TRBJ2-7; TRBD1 matches at 11 bases. CDR1 and CDR2 from the germline V gene are SGHTA and FQGTGA. V dropped 5 bases and J dropped 3; count of bases not matched to a gene: 6. The CDR3 length is 15 residues. CDR3 sequence reads: CASSVWTGGIYEQYF. DNA for the CDR3: TGTGCCAGCAGCGTGTGGACAGGGGGCATCTACGAGCAGTACTTC.

This chain connects TRBV10-3 to TRBJ2-5, with D tentatively TRBD1 or TRBD2 (5 bases each). Germline loops: CDR1 ENHRY, CDR2 SYGVKD. The V gene lost 3 bases and the J gene lost 2 bases, with 13 bases spanning the gap. CDR3 size: 15 residues. The CDR3 loop is CAISDSGTVQETQYF. CDR3 DNA: TGTGCCATCAGTGACTCCGGGACGGTTCAAGAGACCCAGTACTTC.

The sample holds a few counts of this clonotype. J is TRBJ1-1 and V is TRBV7-2, with D possibly being TRBD1 (5 bases). Germline V gene data show CDR1 as SGHTA and CDR2 as FQGNSA. V gave up 1 base and J gave up 5 bases, with 11 bases separating them. The CDR3 spans 14 residues. The CDR3 sequence is CASSLVGVRTEAFF. The CDR3 region has the DNA TGTGCCAGCAGCTTAGTAGGGGTGAGGACTGAAGCTTTCTTT.

This clonotype was observed a handful of times. The chain employs TRBV11-2 and TRBJ2-1; either TRBD1 or TRBD2 may supply D (5 bases each). V was pared by 3 bases and J by 7 bases, with 10 bases between. The CDR3 sequence is 13 residues long. The V gene's germline CDR1 is SGHAT and CDR2 FQNNGV. CDR3 sequence (DNA): TGTGCCAGCAGCTTCGACAGAGGGAATGAGCAGTTCTTC. Translating it yields CASSFDRGNEQFF.

The rearrangement links TRBV11-1 to TRBJ2-3, with 10 positions matching TRBD2. The CDR3 extends over 21 amino acids. V gave up 0 bases and J gave up 3 bases; unmatched junction bases: 18. CDR1 is SGHAT and CDR2 is FQDESV in the germline V gene (reference sequence). CDR3 region: CASSLADLGLALLVGTDTQYF. As DNA, the CDR3 is TGTGCCAGCAGCTTAGCCGATCTGGGACTAGCGCTGTTGGTCGGGACAGATACGCAGTATTTT.

The CDR3 DNA is TGCAGTGTTTGGGGACTAACTTCCAATGAGCAGTTCTTC. Its translation is CSVWGLTSNEQFF. The chain couples TRBV20-1 to TRBJ2-1; TRBD2 matches 7 bases. Germline-derived CDR1 and CDR2 are DFQATT and SNEGSKA (reference sequence). Germline trimming cut 7 bases from V and 6 bases from J; bases unmatched to any gene: 9. The CDR3 is 13 residues long.

This clonotype was seen more than once but under ten times. This rearrangement joins TRBV4-3 to TRBJ2-1; D may be TRBD2 (5 bases). From germline, CDR1 is LGHNA and CDR2 YSLEER. V dropped 0 bases and J dropped 2 bases, with 11 bases sitting between them. The CDR3 is made up of 16 amino acids. This CDR3 is CASSQDKGGPYNEQFF. Here the CDR3 DNA reads TGCGCCAGCAGCCAAGATAAAGGCGGGCCCTACAATGAGCAGTTCTTC.

V is TRBV20-1 and J is TRBJ1-2, with unresolved D. V shed 2 bases and J shed 3 bases, with 13 bases lying between them. Germline assignment: CDR1 DFQATT and CDR2 SNEGSKA (reference sequence). This CDR3 is 14 amino acids long. CDR3 bases: TGCAGTGCTAGACCCAGGCCTAGGTACTATGGCTACACCTTC. It yields the protein CSARPRPRYYGYTF.

The V call is TRBV10-3, the J call TRBJ2-6, with D possibly being TRBD1 (6 bases). This CDR3 region has 15 residues. V gave up 4 bases and J gave up 0 bases, with 7 bases separating them. Germline CDR1 and CDR2: ENHRY and SYGVKD. CDR3 region: CAISGDNSGANVLTF. The CDR3 region has the DNA TGTGCCATCAGTGGGGACAACTCTGGGGCCAACGTCCTGACTTTC.

This clonotype was recorded many times. The J gene is TRBJ2-6, the V gene TRBV24-1; 7 nucleotides match TRBD2. The V gene's germline CDR1 is KGHDR and CDR2 SFDVKD. The J segment lost 1 base and the V segment lost 3 bases, leaving 8 bases of the junction unmatched. This CDR3 spans 18 amino acids. CDR3 protein: CATSDGRGKSSGANVLTF. DNA of the CDR3: TGTGCCACCAGTGATGGGAGGGGAAAGTCATCTGGGGCCAACGTCCTGACTTTC.

This clonotype has only a few counts. The chain is built from TRBV7-9 and TRBJ2-7; D perhaps matches TRBD1 (5 bases). Germline assignment: CDR1 SEHNR and CDR2 FQNEAQ (reference sequence). The CDR3 is 14 residues long. Trimming pared 5 bases from V and 2 bases from J, leaving 13 bases between. CDR3 sequence reads: CASSVWGDTYEQYF. In nucleotides, the CDR3 is TGTGCCAGCAGCGTCTGGGGCGATACCTACGAGCAGTACTTC. Full variable domain (remainder filled in from reference TRBV7-9 and TRBJ2-7): DTGVSQNPRHKITKRGQNVTFRCDPISEHNRLYWYRQTLGQGPEFLTYFQNEAQLEKSRLLSDRFSAERPKGSFSTLEIQRTEQGDSAMYLCASSVWGDTYEQYFGPGTRLTVT.

This clonotype was recorded a few times. This chain links TRBV5-1 with TRBJ1-2, with D possibly being TRBD1 (5 bases). The CDR3 consists of 15 residues. Germline CDR1 reads SGHRS; CDR2 reads YFSETQ. V lost 4 bases to trimming and J lost 4 bases, with 17 bases between them. CDR3 region: CASSDEPTDVYGYTF. The CDR3 nucleotides are TGCGCCAGCAGCGATGAACCGACAGACGTCTATGGCTACACCTTC. Based on the CDR3 plus reference TRBV5-1 and TRBJ1-2, the full variable domain is KAGVTQTPRYLIKTRGQQVTLSCSPISGHRSVSWYQQTPGQGLQFLFEYFSETQRNKGNFPGRFSGRQFSNSRSEMNVSTLELGDSALYLCASSDEPTDVYGYTFGSGTRLTVV.

The genes are TRBV24-1 and TRBJ2-1; 12 positions agree with TRBD2. The germline CDR1 and CDR2 sequences are KGHDR and SFDVKD. V dropped 7 bases and J dropped 7; count of bases not matched to a gene: 4. The CDR3 contains 14 residues. In nucleotides, the CDR3 is TGTGCCACCAGCATTGGACTAGCGGGGAATGAGCAGTTCTTC. Translation gives CATSIGLAGNEQFF.

This clonotype was detected a few times. V and J are TRBV20-1 and TRBJ2-5, with D hard to call. The CDR3 is 15 amino acids. Per germline, CDR1 DFQATT and CDR2 SNEGSKA (reference sequence). V lost 3 bases, J lost 0 bases, and 14 bases lay in between. CDR3 amino acids: CSARRTERDQETQYF. The CDR3 DNA is TGCAGTGCTAGGAGGACGGAAAGGGACCAAGAGACCCAGTACTTC.